This TCR beta chain was documented in a study of T cells in Graves' hyperthyroidism and ophthalmopathy. Study findings and constraints: Most thyroid clonotypes that were expanded above 0.001 also turned up in blood.

Trimming stripped 2 bases from V and 2 bases from J, with 5 bases between. The germline V gene encodes CDR1 SGHTA and CDR2 FQGNSA. This CDR3 is built from 13 residues. Using RNA transcripts as the source, TCR beta CDR3 regions were amplified. In the first-round RT-PCR of the TCR CDR3, the HTBI primer set was used. One entry per CDR3 protein, called by TCRdb with MiXCR from the multiplex PCR reads. Of roughly 200,000 distinct CDR3 sequences listed, around 20% are singletons. Concerning this clonotype: Its antigen remains unidentified.

Participants, patients aged 18 to 65, had newly diagnosed hyperthyroidism with a duration under 2 months. Lactation, pregnancy, other autoimmune disease or uncontrolled infection led to exclusion of patients. Isolation of PBMCs was performed on 8 to 10 ml fresh peripheral blood. This receptor was taken from a man aged 35 to 55 with Graves' hyperthyroidism. This chain joins TRBV7-2 and TRBJ2-3, with unresolved D. Sequencing was done on a sample of blood. The CDR3: CASSLFPTDTQYF. The DNA of the CDR3 is TGTGCCAGCAGCTTATTTCCCACAGATACGCAGTATTTT.